This paragraph covers one T cell receptor beta chain sequence. The entry originates in a study of blood T cell repertoires in COVID-19. Study-level information: Acute and convalescent COVID-19 samples came from the United States, Italy and Spain.

Cohorts were based on clinical histories the participants reported. Authors' data handling: Cell counts per sample came from amplifying reference gene primers. Some clones are missing from TCRdb's copy, which holds only in-frame ones; the method was immunoSEQ multiplex PCR. Clone size and the V and J calls come from that table; the DNA yielded D and trimming. The sample shows roughly 360,000 clones, roughly four fifths of them seen only once. Germline V gene lookup returns CDR1 LNHNV and CDR2 YYDKDF (reference sequence). The CDR3 length is 16 residues. Trimming removed 0 bases from V and 4 bases from J; junction bases left unmatched: 5.

V usage is TRBV15 and J usage is TRBJ2-3, with TRBD2 identical over 9 bases. What was sequenced was PBMCs or T cells enriched from blood (not recorded which). The receptor comes from a woman aged 45-60 years who had recovered from COVID-19. The CDR3, as DNA: TGTGCCACCAGCAGAGATCTAGCGGGGCGGGCAGATACGCAGTATTTT. Translated: CATSRDLAGRADTQYF.